One T cell receptor (beta chain) is described in this entry. As yet, its antigen is unknown. Documented time point: persistent/refractory GD, antithyroid drugs over 5 years with positive TRAb. Preparation of the TCR library used RNA extracted from PBMCs. This specimen comes from a study of regulatory T cells in long-lasting Graves disease. Broader study findings: Under persistent disease, TRBV28, TRBJ1-2 and TRBJ2-5 were used preferentially. Only peripheral blood was studied, not thyroid tissue.

Germline CDR1 is SGDLS and CDR2 is YYNGEE. V lost 0 bases and J 8 bases, leaving 12 bases between the germline ends. CDR3 length: 14 residues. Arm-PCR of CDR3 regions with iRepertoire HTBI primers generated TCR beta libraries. MiXCR, run by TCRdb on the multiplex PCR reads, gives a single entry per CDR3 protein. The sample holds approximately 380,000 distinct CDR3 sequences; less than 25% are singletons and the top ten take about a fifth. The source material was peripheral blood mononuclear cells (PBMCs), sampled when the disease was refractory, from a patient treated with antithyroid drugs. This sequence originates from a female donor with Graves disease. This rearrangement joins TRBV9 to TRBJ2-4, with D possibly being TRBD1 (5 bases). The CDR3 nucleotides read TGTGCCAGCAGCGTAGGGCTCATAGGGGACATTCAGTACTTC. Its translation: CASSVGLIGDIQYF.